The table lists the clone carrying this T cell receptor beta chain with a few counts. What it recognizes is unknown. This specimen comes from a study of post-analysis software for immune sequencing data. Overall study: In terms of disease course, relapsing-remitting, secondary progressive and progressive-relapsing multiple sclerosis were included.

Notes on the study in general: Among roughly 5 TRBV segments more frequent in patients than controls were TRBV5-6, TRBV5-1 and TRBV20-1. Under the F measure, samples that were prepared in one batch clustered strongly together.

With 5 bases removed from V and 4 bases from J, the gap between germline ends came to 26 bases. The CDR3 length is 18 residues. The germline CDR1 and CDR2 sequences are SGHTA and FQGNSA. Sequencing libraries made from TCR beta cDNA carried unique molecular identifiers. TCRdb ran MiXCR on the PCR reads and lists one entry per CDR3 protein. The sample yields 750,000 to 950,000 distinct CDR3 sequences, under 70% seen once. The sequence derives from a girl aged 10 to 17 with multiple sclerosis. Sequences were obtained from blood. This chain joins TRBV7-2 and TRBJ1-2, with a tentative D call TRBD1 (5 bases). The CDR3 DNA is TGTGCCAGCAGCCCAAGGCCGATCGGGACCGGTAACCTCTATGGCTACACCTTC. Translated, it gives CASSPRPIGTGNLYGYTF. Filled out from reference TRBV7-2 and TRBJ1-2, the complete variable domain reads GAGVSQSPSNKVTEKGKDVELRCDPISGHTALYWYRQSLGQGLEFLIYFQGNSAPDKSGLPSDRFSAERTGGSVSTLTIQRTQQEDSAVYLCASSPRPIGTGNLYGYTFGSGTRLTVV.